The 21 T cell receptor beta chains in this list originate from one sample, sequenced in a study of blood T cell repertoires in COVID-19. The repertoire was sequenced with immunoSEQ multiplex PCR; TCRdb's copy has only in-frame clones and lacks some. Seen here are 40,000 or so clones, over 75% observed once, and the top ten hold over 30%. Sequenced sample: peripheral blood. These receptor sequences come from a man aged 40-49 years with active or convalescent COVID-19.

This clone has just a few counts. The chain uses TRBV4-1 and TRBJ1-1; TRBD1 agrees at 7 bases. CDR1 is MGHRA and CDR2 is YSYEKL in the germline V gene. The CDR3 covers 14 residues. The ends lost 4 bases at V and 11 bases at J; junction bases unmatched: 13. This CDR3 is CASSRGDSGVGAFF. The CDR3 DNA reads as TGCGCCAGCAGCCGAGGGGACAGTGGCGTTGGGGCTTTCTTT.

The chain couples TRBV7-6 to TRBJ1-1; tentatively, D is TRBD1 (5 bases). V was shortened by 6 bases and J by 6 bases, with 17 bases between the two germline ends. CDR3 size: 14 residues. Germline V lookup: CDR1 SGHVS, CDR2 FNYEAQ. The CDR3 protein is CASRLGWGESEAFF. CDR3 in DNA: TGTGCCAGCAGGCTAGGGTGGGGGGAGTCTGAAGCTTTCTTT.

The rearrangement joins TRBV5-1 to TRBJ2-3, with D maybe TRBD1 (5 bases). V was clipped by 4 bases and J by 3 bases, with 12 bases between them. The CDR3 is 14 residues long. The germline CDR1 and CDR2 sequences are SGHRS and YFSETQ. CDR3 loop: CASSPVQGTDTQYF. As DNA, the CDR3 is TGCGCCAGCAGCCCTGTCCAGGGAACAGATACGCAGTATTTT.

This clone was found once. J is TRBJ2-5 and V is TRBV4-3; 10 positions agree with TRBD2. CDR3 size: 16 residues. Germline V gene lookup returns CDR1 LGHNA and CDR2 YSLEER. J lost 2 bases, V lost 0 bases, and 3 bases had no gene match. In nucleotides, the CDR3 is TGCGCCAGCAGCCAAGAATTAGCGGGGGGTCAAGAGACCCAGTACTTC. Amino acid sequence: CASSQELAGGQETQYF.

J is TRBJ1-1 and V is TRBV2, with D uncertain. The CDR3 sequence is 10 residues long. Trimming cost V 8 bases and J 1 base, with 2 bases left between them. Germline loops: CDR1 SNHLY, CDR2 FYNNEI. The CDR3: CASRNTEAFF. CDR3 nucleotide sequence: TGTGCCAGCCGGAACACTGAAGCTTTCTTT.

Judged by abundance, this clone is medium-sized. The chain uses TRBV15 and TRBJ2-5; 7 nucleotides agree with TRBD2. Trimming took 3 bases from V and 4 from J; bases not matched to a gene: 2. This CDR3 region has 13 residues. The V gene's germline CDR1 is LNHNV and CDR2 YYDKDF (reference sequence). CDR3 protein: CATSSIAGETQYF. The CDR3 region has the DNA TGTGCCACCAGCAGTATAGCGGGAGAGACCCAGTACTTC.

This clone was seen more than once but under ten times. The gene calls are TRBV5-6 and TRBJ2-2; 8 bases match TRBD1. The length of the CDR3 is 18 residues. Germline V gene sequence: CDR1 SGHDT, CDR2 YYEEEE. Trimming cost V 3 bases and J 4 bases; bases outside gene matches: 14. The CDR3 loop reads CASSWILQGEEGTGELFF. CDR3 coding DNA: TGTGCCAGCAGCTGGATATTACAGGGGGAAGAGGGCACCGGGGAGCTGTTTTTT. The full variable domain, rest sourced from reference TRBV5-6 and TRBJ2-2, is DAGVTQSPTHLIKTRGQQVTLRCSPKSGHDTVSWYQQALGQGPQFIFQYYEEEERQRGNFPDRFSGHQFPNYSSELNVNALLLGDSALYLCASSWILQGEEGTGELFFGEGSRLTVL.

This chain connects TRBV7-9 to TRBJ2-3; TRBD1 might be the D (5 bases). Germline lookup yields CDR1 SEHNR and CDR2 FQNEAQ (reference sequence). The CDR3 runs 13 residues. V was cut by 10 bases and J by 4 bases, with 15 bases left in between. CDR3 in amino acids: CATPKDIADTQYF. The CDR3 DNA follows: TGTGCCACCCCAAAGGACATAGCAGATACGCAGTATTTT.

This chain links TRBV12-3 or TRBV12-4 with TRBJ2-1, with D perhaps TRBD2 (6 bases). V lost 6 bases, J lost 10 bases, and 16 bases lay in between. The CDR3 length is 13 residues. Here the CDR3 reads CASRRISGTEQFF. In DNA form, the CDR3 reads TGTGCCAGCAGAAGAATTAGCGGAACCGAGCAGTTCTTC.

This chain connects TRBV5-1 to TRBJ2-3, with D uncertain. CDR1 is SGHRS and CDR2 is YFSETQ in the germline V gene. The V gene lost 4 bases and the J gene lost 1 base, with 10 bases spanning the gap. The CDR3 has 14 residues. The CDR3 nucleotides are TGCGCCAGCAGCGCCTCCTATGGCACAGATACGCAGTATTTT. It yields the protein CASSASYGTDTQYF.

The chain's CDR3 is CASSPPGQSIDGYTF. CDR3 coding DNA: TGTGCCAGCTCACCGCCGGGACAGTCCATAGATGGCTACACCTTC. The genes are TRBV18 and TRBJ1-2; 7 nucleotides match TRBD1. This CDR3 is built from 15 residues. The V gene's germline CDR1 is KGHSH and CDR2 LQKENI. V shed 3 bases and J 6 bases; nucleotides not matched to a gene: 10.

The chain employs TRBV27 and TRBJ1-1, with D hard to call. The CDR3 is made up of 14 amino acids. Germline V lookup: CDR1 MNHEY, CDR2 SMNVEV (reference sequence). V lost 5 bases, J lost 5 bases, and 15 bases lay in between. This chain's CDR3 is CASSPRGDGTEAFF. CDR3 bases: TGTGCCAGCAGTCCTCGGGGAGATGGGACTGAAGCTTTCTTT.

The V call is TRBV4-1, the J call TRBJ2-1, with 7 bases aligning to TRBD2. This CDR3 spans 16 amino acids. Germline CDR1 is MGHRA and CDR2 is YSYEKL. V lost 1 base and J lost 2; bases outside the gene matches: 5. In DNA, the CDR3 is TGCGCCAGCAGCCAAGTTCCGGGGGGAACCTACAATGAGCAGTTCTTC. This encodes CASSQVPGGTYNEQFF.

The rearrangement uses TRBV18 and TRBJ1-4; TRBD1 might be the D (5 bases). This CDR3 contains 16 residues. With 3 bases removed from V and 6 bases from J, the gap between germline ends came to 17 bases. Germline V gene data show CDR1 as KGHSH and CDR2 as LQKENI. The CDR3 is CASSPAQGALDEKLFF. The CDR3 DNA sequence: TGTGCCAGCTCACCGGCCCAGGGTGCGCTTGATGAAAAACTGTTTTTT.

The chain uses TRBV19 and TRBJ1-3, with 11 bases fitting TRBD1. There are 18 residues in the CDR3. After removal of 6 bases from V and 0 bases from J, the junction contained 10 bases not matched to a gene. From germline, CDR1 is LNHDA and CDR2 SQIVND (reference sequence). In DNA, the CDR3 is TGTGCCAGTAGACCCCGGGACAGGGGGTACTCCTCTGGAAACACCATATATTTT. Translation gives CASRPRDRGYSSGNTIYF.

Only a few counts were recorded for this clone. The V call is TRBV19, the J call TRBJ1-1; no clear D gene. Germline-derived CDR1 and CDR2 are LNHDA and SQIVND (reference sequence). Trimming took off 5 bases at V and 3 bases at J, with 16 bases between the two ends. CDR3 length equals 15 residues. The CDR3 coding sequence is TGTGCCAGTAGTTCCTCGAGCCCGGAGCACACTGAAGCTTTCTTT. Its translation is CASSSSSPEHTEAFF.

The gene calls are TRBV5-1 and TRBJ1-2, with D hard to call. Trimming pared 4 bases from V and 7 bases from J, leaving 14 bases between. The CDR3 is made up of 13 amino acids. Germline V gene lookup returns CDR1 SGHRS and CDR2 YFSETQ. The CDR3 protein is CASSPPTSGGYTF. The CDR3 nucleotides are TGCGCCAGCAGCCCCCCAACGTCGGGTGGCTACACCTTC.

This rearrangement joins TRBV18 to TRBJ2-3; 9 bases line up with TRBD1. Germline CDR1 and CDR2: KGHSH and LQKENI. This CDR3 has 16 residues. Trimming cost V 5 bases and J 0 bases; bases outside gene matches: 6. This CDR3 is CASSATGTGSTDTQYF. CDR3 sequence (DNA): TGTGCCAGCTCAGCGACCGGGACAGGGAGCACAGATACGCAGTATTTT.

This clone has more than one count but fewer than ten. The chain recombines TRBV7-9 with TRBJ1-2; 7 nucleotides line up with TRBD1. This CDR3 spans 16 amino acids. Germline CDR1 reads SEHNR; CDR2 reads FQNEAQ (reference sequence). Trimming at V came to 3 bases and at J to 4 bases, leaving 11 bases not matched to a gene. The CDR3 coding sequence is TGTGCCAGCAGCTTGGGGTGGGGACAGCTACCCTATGGCTACACCTTC. Translation: CASSLGWGQLPYGYTF.

In this sample, this clone turned up once. This chain joins TRBV12-3 or TRBV12-4 and TRBJ1-1; D may be TRBD1 (6 bases). Between the trimmed V and J ends, which lost 6 bases and 8 bases, there was a span of 13 bases. The CDR3 is made up of 12 amino acids. The CDR3 spells CASSNGTFEAFF. CDR3 in DNA: TGTGCCAGCAGCAACGGGACATTCGAAGCTTTCTTT.

J is TRBJ1-2 and V is TRBV7-8; TRBD1 matches at 7 bases. Per the germline V gene, CDR1 is SGHVS and CDR2 is FQNEAQ. Trimming at V came to 1 base and at J to 4 bases, leaving 3 bases not matched to a gene. The CDR3 is 14 residues long. The CDR3 protein is CASSLEGAGYGYTF. CDR3 DNA: TGTGCCAGCAGCTTAGAGGGGGCCGGCTATGGCTACACCTTC.